This T cell receptor (beta chain) was identified in a study of cytomegalovirus exposure and HLA in healthy donors. Libraries were prepared by immunoSEQ multiplex PCR; TCRdb keeps only in-frame clonotypes and omits some of them. The sample carries some 120,000 clones, roughly 94% recorded once. The CDR3 is 12 residues long. Deletions cut 2 bases from V and 5 bases from J, with 6 bases between. The germline gives CDR1 SNHLY, CDR2 FYNNEI. The sample comprised PBMCs. V usage is TRBV2 and J usage is TRBJ2-5, with D tentatively TRBD1 (5 bases). This clonotype was sampled from a woman aged 18-29 years in good health and CMV-seronegative. In DNA form, the CDR3 reads TGTGCCAGCAGTGAATACAGGGAGACCCAGTACTTC. It encodes CASSEYRETQYF. The whole variable domain, remainder taken from reference TRBV2 and TRBJ2-5, is EPEVTQTPSHQVTQMGQEVILRCVPISNHLYFYWYRQILGQKVEFLVSFYNNEISEKSEIFDDQFSVERPDGSNFTLKIRSTKLEDSAMYFCASSEYRETQYFGPGTRLLVL.